This paragraph covers one T cell receptor beta chain sequence. Its antigen is unknown. Clones were sequenced by immunoSEQ multiplex PCR, and TCRdb holds only the in-frame ones, with some missing. The sample lists 35,000 to 45,000 clones; 88% were seen once. The sample belongs to a study of T cells in localized non-small cell lung cancer. Study-level findings and limits: Tumor trailed uninvolved adjacent lung in T cell clonality, which peaked there. Longer overall survival associated with higher blood T cell density; shorter survival with higher adjacent-lung clonality. Appearance in adjacent lung was seen for a median around 61 of the top 100 tumor clones.

The origin of this receptor is a female donor at least 60 years old with stage I squamous cell lung carcinoma. Sample: peripheral blood, taken before any cancer treatment.

The CDR3 DNA is TGTGCCAGCAGCCGGACAGGGGGCGCCTACAATGAGCAGTTCTTC. Encoded protein: CASSRTGGAYNEQFF. This chain connects TRBV2 to TRBJ2-1; 11 bases are a match to TRBD1. The CDR3 loop spans 15 amino acids. Trimming removed 6 bases from V and 2 bases from J; junction bases left unmatched: 3. Per the germline V gene, CDR1 is SNHLY and CDR2 is FYNNEI. The whole variable domain, filled in from reference TRBV2 and TRBJ2-1, reads EPEVTQTPSHQVTQMGQEVILRCVPISNHLYFYWYRQILGQKVEFLVSFYNNEISEKSEIFDDQFSVERPDGSNFTLKIRSTKLEDSAMYFCASSRTGGAYNEQFFGPGTRLTVL.